This is a list of T cell receptor beta chains from one sample in a study of T cells in tumors after PD-1 blockade. Generated by immunoSEQ multiplex PCR, the TCRdb table keeps only in-frame clones and is missing some. The table lists roughly 50,000 clones, 75% to 80% of them singletons. Specimen: PBMCs, collected before anti-PD-1 treatment. The receptors shown here come from a human donor with basal cell carcinoma. Both conserved end residues are part of each CDR3. D genes are given only for firm matches. Clone size is shown for a subset of rows, as once, few, many or a class of expanded clone.

CDR3nt: TGTGCCAGCAGCCCCCAGGGCCAGGGCCAAGAGACCCAGTACTTC
CDR3aa: CASSPQGQGQETQYF
d_gene: NA
v_gene: TRBV7-9
abundance: NA
j_gene: TRBJ2-5

CDR3nt: TGCGCCAGCAGTTGGACTAGCGGGGGGGCAAACACCGGGGAGCTGTTTTTT
CDR3aa: CASSWTSGGANTGELFF
d_gene: TRBD2
v_gene: TRBV10-1
abundance: NA
j_gene: TRBJ2-2

CDR3nt: TGTGCCAGTAGTAGCGGGAGAGTGGGCACCGGGGAGCTGTTTTTT
CDR3aa: CASSSGRVGTGELFF
d_gene: TRBD2
v_gene: TRBV19
abundance: NA
j_gene: TRBJ2-2

CDR3nt: TGTGCCAGCAGCTTATCGGTCGCTTCCTACGAGCAGTACTTC
CDR3aa: CASSLSVASYEQYF
d_gene: NA
v_gene: TRBV7-9
abundance: NA
j_gene: TRBJ2-7

CDR3nt: TGTGCCAGCAGCCCCGGGGGCGGTAGCACAGATACGCAGTATTTT
CDR3aa: CASSPGGGSTDTQYF
d_gene: NA
v_gene: TRBV3-1/TRBV3-2
abundance: NA
j_gene: TRBJ2-3

CDR3nt: TGTGCCAGCAGGGGGGTGGGGTCCGGGGAGCTGTTTTTT
CDR3aa: CASRGVGSGELFF
d_gene: NA
v_gene: TRBV25-1
abundance: NA
j_gene: TRBJ2-2

CDR3nt: TGTGCCACCAGCAGACCTTCTCGGCCGGGCCGCCAAGAGACCCAGTACTTC
CDR3aa: CATSRPSRPGRQETQYF
d_gene: NA
v_gene: TRBV15
abundance: NA
j_gene: TRBJ2-5

CDR3nt: TGTGCCAGCAGTCGCCCCGGGACAGTCGATGGTGGCTACACCTTC
CDR3aa: CASSRPGTVDGGYTF
d_gene: TRBD1
v_gene: TRBV28
abundance: few
j_gene: TRBJ1-2

CDR3nt: TGTGCCAGCAGTGACTCGATTGGGAGTACGCAGTATTTT
CDR3aa: CASSDSIGSTQYF
d_gene: NA
v_gene: TRBV6-4
abundance: NA
j_gene: TRBJ2-3

CDR3nt: TGCGCCAGCCGAGGGGGGGAGACCCAGTACTTC
CDR3aa: CASRGGETQYF
d_gene: NA
v_gene: TRBV5-1
abundance: NA
j_gene: TRBJ2-5

CDR3nt: TGTGCCAGCAGTCCGAGACTAGCGAACGTTCCCGGGTCAGGGCAGTTCTTC
CDR3aa: CASSPRLANVPGSGQFF
d_gene: TRBD2
v_gene: TRBV6-6
abundance: NA
j_gene: TRBJ2-1

CDR3nt: TGTGCCAGCAGCTCTAGAACTTATTTAGATACGCAGTATTTT
CDR3aa: CASSSRTYLDTQYF
d_gene: NA
v_gene: TRBV7-2
abundance: NA
j_gene: TRBJ2-3

CDR3nt: TGTGCCAGCATCTCCCCCGTTGACGGGGGGGGCACTGAAGCTTTCTTT
CDR3aa: CASISPVDGGGTEAFF
d_gene: NA
v_gene: TRBV7-9
abundance: NA
j_gene: TRBJ1-1

CDR3nt: TGTGCCAGCAGTGATCCCCCGACAGGGCGCACCGGGGAGCTGTTTTTT
CDR3aa: CASSDPPTGRTGELFF
d_gene: TRBD1
v_gene: TRBV25-1
abundance: NA
j_gene: TRBJ2-2

CDR3nt: TGTGCCAGCAGCTTGGAACAGGACTACGAGCAGTACTTC
CDR3aa: CASSLEQDYEQYF
d_gene: NA
v_gene: TRBV13
abundance: NA
j_gene: TRBJ2-7

CDR3nt: TGTGCCAGCAGCTTAAGAAGGGTTTCCTCTGGAAACACCATATATTTT
CDR3aa: CASSLRRVSSGNTIYF
d_gene: NA
v_gene: TRBV7-2
abundance: NA
j_gene: TRBJ1-3

CDR3nt: TGTGCCAGCAACGACAGGGGGCGATCAGATACGCAGTATTTT
CDR3aa: CASNDRGRSDTQYF
d_gene: TRBD1
v_gene: TRBV19
abundance: NA
j_gene: TRBJ2-3

CDR3nt: TGTGCCAGTAGTATAGGGATTGCTCAGAACACTGAAGCTTTCTTT
CDR3aa: CASSIGIAQNTEAFF
d_gene: NA
v_gene: TRBV19
abundance: NA
j_gene: TRBJ1-1

CDR3nt: TGCGCCAGCAGCTTGGGGGTCCCCGACTCTGGAAACACCATATATTTT
CDR3aa: CASSLGVPDSGNTIYF
d_gene: NA
v_gene: TRBV5-1
abundance: NA
j_gene: TRBJ1-3

CDR3nt: TGTGCCAGCACAAGGACAGGACAACAAGAGACCCAGTACTTC
CDR3aa: CASTRTGQQETQYF
d_gene: TRBD1
v_gene: TRBV9
abundance: NA
j_gene: TRBJ2-5

CDR3nt: TGCAGCGTTGACAGCCGGCTGGACTACAATGAGCAGTTCTTC
CDR3aa: CSVDSRLDYNEQFF
d_gene: NA
v_gene: TRBV29-1
abundance: NA
j_gene: TRBJ2-1

CDR3nt: TGTGCCTGGAGTAAGCAAGCCCTAGCCAAAAACATTCAGTACTTC
CDR3aa: CAWSKQALAKNIQYF
d_gene: NA
v_gene: TRBV30
abundance: NA
j_gene: TRBJ2-4

CDR3nt: TGCGCCAGCAGCTTTGCGGGTGGGAACACCGGGGAGCTGTTTTTT
CDR3aa: CASSFAGGNTGELFF
d_gene: NA
v_gene: TRBV5-1
abundance: NA
j_gene: TRBJ2-2

CDR3nt: TGTGCCAGCAGTCCGCAAAACAGGGACAACTATGGCTACACCTTC
CDR3aa: CASSPQNRDNYGYTF
d_gene: NA
v_gene: TRBV27
abundance: NA
j_gene: TRBJ1-2